This paragraph reports one TCR beta chain. This record comes from a study of blood T cell repertoires in COVID-19. Study-level information: The samples span acute and convalescent COVID-19 from the United States, Italy and Spain.

Under the authors' procedure: By means of reference gene primer amplification, nucleated cell counts were estimated. Some clones are missing from TCRdb's copy, which holds only in-frame ones; the method was immunoSEQ multiplex PCR. The DNA gave D and trimming, while V, J and clone size come from that table. The sample shows about 280,000 clones, roughly 85% of them seen only once. This study enrolled people aged roughly 18 to 89 from about two dozen US geographic areas. In Cohort 3, a recovered donor had either two negative PCRs, clearance, or symptom resolution. V lost 2 bases to trimming and J lost 12 bases, with 10 bases between them. Germline V gives CDR1 SEHNR, CDR2 FQNEAQ (reference sequence). The CDR3 consists of 11 residues.

The TCR comes from a woman aged 45-59 years who had recovered from COVID-19. Input material: PBMCs or T cells enriched from blood (not recorded which). The chain uses TRBV7-9 and TRBJ1-1, with a tentative D call TRBD1 (5 bases). In DNA, the CDR3 is TGTGCCAGCAGCTTACGGGGGAGGTCTTTCTTT. Translated: CASSLRGRSFF.